This T cell receptor beta chain was recorded in a study of T cell repertoires in cytomegalovirus infection. Between the trimmed V and J ends, which lost 3 bases and 6 bases, there was a span of 11 bases. The germline CDR1 and CDR2 sequences are KGHDR and SFDVKD. The CDR3 loop spans 15 amino acids. This clonotype appeared a few times. Using its own MiXCR run on the reads, TCRdb lists one record per CDR3 protein. The data contain 500,000 to 600,000 distinct CDR3 sequences, 15% to 20% of them singletons. V is TRBV24-1 and J is TRBJ2-6; no firm D call. The clonotype originates from a human donor in good health (CMV status not recorded). Some clones in this sample may be carry-over from other donors' samples. Sequenced material: CD8+ T cells from PBMCs. CDR3: CATSDDGLSANVLTF. CDR3 in DNA: TGTGCCACCAGTGATGACGGGCTTTCGGCCAACGTCCTGACTTTC.